The 9 T cell receptor beta chains given below trace back to one sample, sequenced in a study of cytomegalovirus exposure and HLA in healthy donors. Both 60 Vbeta primers and 13 Jbeta primers went into the PCR. Repertoires were generated with immunoSEQ multiplex PCR, while TCRdb's copy carries only in-frame clones and drops some. This sample has more than 150,000 clones, with more than 85% found just once. Sequences were obtained from PBMCs. The receptors originated from a girl under three years old in good health and CMV-seronegative.

The rearrangement joins TRBV25-1 to TRBJ1-3; 8 nucleotides match TRBD1. V lost 10 bases, J lost 3 bases, and 8 bases stayed unmatched. The CDR3 covers 14 residues. Germline V gene lookup returns CDR1 MGHDK and CDR2 SYGVNS. Written as DNA, the CDR3 is TGTGCCATCCTGCCTGACAGGGGTGGAAACACCATATATTTT. Translation: CAILPDRGGNTIYF.

The CDR3 nucleotides are TGTGCCAGCAGCATCGGCAGGGGGAAGGCTAATGAAAAACTGTTTTTT. Translating it yields CASSIGRGKANEKLFF. The chain uses TRBV21-1 and TRBJ1-4; the table assigns TRBD1, which was not confirmed against the DNA. TRBV21-1 is termed a pseudogene. The CDR3 contains 16 residues.

This clone was recorded once. The chain recombines TRBV5-1 with TRBJ1-4; TRBD1 aligns across 8 bases. CDR3 length equals 16 residues. The V segment lost 9 bases and the J segment 6 bases; nucleotides outside the gene matches: 16. Germline CDR1 SGHRS, CDR2 YFSETQ. The CDR3 reads CANTTGDRGGYEKLFF. The CDR3 DNA is TGCGCCAACACAACTGGAGACAGGGGAGGATATGAAAAACTGTTTTTT.

The V gene is TRBV19, the J gene TRBJ1-5, with D perhaps matching TRBD1 (6 bases). Per the germline V gene, CDR1 is LNHDA and CDR2 is SQIVND (reference sequence). The CDR3 covers 16 residues. V lost 1 base and J lost 2, with 12 bases in between. CDR3 residues: CASSIGQGYGNQPQHF. The CDR3 DNA sequence: TGTGCCAGTAGTATAGGCCAGGGGTATGGCAATCAGCCCCAGCATTTT.

This chain connects TRBV11-1 to TRBJ1-3; D uncertain. The V gene's germline CDR1 is SGHAT and CDR2 FQDESV (reference sequence). This CDR3 is 15 amino acids long. With 4 bases removed from V and 0 bases from J, the gap between germline ends came to 10 bases. CDR3 in amino acids: CASSYAPGSGNTIYF. The CDR3 DNA reads TGTGCCAGCAGCTACGCTCCAGGCTCTGGAAACACCATATATTTT. Complete variable domain (other parts from reference TRBV11-1 and TRBJ1-3): EAEVAQSPRYKITEKSQAVAFWCDPISGHATLYWYRQILGQGPELLVQFQDESVVDDSQLPKDRFSAERLKGVDSTLKIQPAELGDSAMYLCASSYAPGSGNTIYFGEGSWLTVV.

This chain joins TRBV27 and TRBJ2-7; 10 nucleotides line up with TRBD1. CDR3 length: 16 residues. V was pared by 3 bases and J by 5 bases, with 10 bases of the junction left unmatched. The germline V gene has CDR1 MNHEY and CDR2 SMNVEV (reference sequence). The CDR3 sequence is CASSFSPGTGVHEQYF. The CDR3 DNA reads TGTGCCAGCAGTTTTTCCCCCGGGACAGGGGTTCACGAGCAGTACTTC.

The genes are TRBV6-6 and TRBJ2-3; D is unresolved. CDR3 length: 13 amino acids. The germline gives CDR1 MNHNY, CDR2 SVGAGI (reference sequence). V lost 0 bases and J lost 6, with 7 bases in between. The CDR3 is CASSYSSSDTQYF. Written as DNA, the CDR3 is TGTGCCAGCAGTTACTCGAGTTCCGATACGCAGTATTTT.

The chain has TRBV4-1 and TRBJ1-1; D may be TRBD1 (6 bases). From germline, CDR1 is MGHRA and CDR2 YSYEKL. V was trimmed by 1 base and J by 6 bases, leaving 12 bases between them. This CDR3 has 14 amino acids. As DNA, the CDR3 is TGCGCCAGCAGCCAAGTCAAGGGGGAACCTGAAGCTTTCTTT. Encoded protein: CASSQVKGEPEAFF.

The chain is built from TRBV4-2 and TRBJ1-2, with no clear D. Germline V gene lookup returns CDR1 LGHNA and CDR2 YNFKEQ. The length of the CDR3 is 15 residues. V dropped 1 base and J dropped 6 bases, with 15 bases sitting between them. DNA of the CDR3: TGTGCCAGCAGCCAAGGGTCCGCAGATTCAGATGGCTACACCTTC. Amino acid sequence: CASSQGSADSDGYTF.